These T cell receptor beta chains were read from a single sample in a study of cytomegalovirus exposure and HLA in healthy donors. Only in-frame clones appear in the TCRdb table, and some are missing; sequencing was by immunoSEQ multiplex PCR. The sample lists approximately 170,000 clones, about 59% occurring once. Material: PBMCs. Receptor source: a man aged 35 to 55 in good health and CMV-seronegative. CDR3s leave out the opening cysteine and the closing phenylalanine or tryptophan. D genes are given only for firm matches. Clone size, where shown, is once, few, many, or a class for clones that have expanded.

D gene: TRBD1
J gene: TRBJ2-1
V gene: TRBV5-4
clone size: NA
CDR3 protein: ASSKGQGTYNEQF

D gene: TRBD1
J gene: TRBJ1-2
V gene: TRBV29-1
clone size: NA
CDR3 protein: SVFGQGRNYGYT

D gene: TRBD1
J gene: TRBJ2-7
V gene: TRBV27
clone size: NA
CDR3 protein: ASSFSRDSYSTYEQY

D gene: NA
J gene: TRBJ2-3
V gene: TRBV4-1
clone size: NA
CDR3 protein: ASAERALTDTQY

D gene: TRBD2
J gene: TRBJ2-5
V gene: TRBV5-4
clone size: NA
CDR3 protein: ASSYGLAGGPWEQY

D gene: TRBD1
J gene: TRBJ2-2
V gene: TRBV10-3
clone size: NA
CDR3 protein: AISEVTGGSGELF

D gene: TRBD1
J gene: TRBJ1-2
V gene: TRBV27
clone size: NA
CDR3 protein: ASSVTGGMGGYT

D gene: NA
J gene: TRBJ1-5
V gene: TRBV4-1
clone size: NA
CDR3 protein: ASSQESSGSNQPQH

D gene: TRBD2
J gene: TRBJ2-6
V gene: TRBV2
clone size: few
CDR3 protein: ASSIAGGSPTGANVLT

D gene: TRBD1
J gene: TRBJ1-2
V gene: TRBV6-5
clone size: NA
CDR3 protein: ASRTGGSFYGYT

D gene: NA
J gene: TRBJ1-3
V gene: TRBV29-1
clone size: NA
CDR3 protein: SVSQGFVSGNTIY

D gene: NA
J gene: TRBJ1-4
V gene: TRBV5-1
clone size: NA
CDR3 protein: ASSLDRVAGNEKLF

D gene: TRBD1
J gene: TRBJ2-7
V gene: TRBV27
clone size: NA
CDR3 protein: ASLQIGQGGPHEQY

D gene: TRBD1
J gene: TRBJ1-2
V gene: TRBV5-4
clone size: NA
CDR3 protein: ASSQTQGARGYT

D gene: NA
J gene: TRBJ1-1
V gene: TRBV19
clone size: NA
CDR3 protein: ATRPWGGEVGAF

D gene: NA
J gene: TRBJ2-1
V gene: TRBV19
clone size: few
CDR3 protein: ASSRAAQSYNEQF

D gene: TRBD1
J gene: TRBJ2-3
V gene: TRBV5-1
clone size: NA
CDR3 protein: ASSLAGTGIRDTQY

D gene: NA
J gene: TRBJ2-7
V gene: TRBV28
clone size: NA
CDR3 protein: ASRVSPSYEQY

D gene: NA
J gene: TRBJ1-5
V gene: TRBV7-2
clone size: once
CDR3 protein: ASSIRVGAGQPQH

D gene: TRBD2
J gene: TRBJ2-3
V gene: TRBV7-2
clone size: NA
CDR3 protein: ASSLGAGGQGTQY

D gene: NA
J gene: TRBJ2-5
V gene: TRBV18
clone size: NA
CDR3 protein: ASSPLGDSQETQY

D gene: NA
J gene: TRBJ2-2
V gene: TRBV5-4
clone size: few
CDR3 protein: ASSAQGRATGELF

D gene: TRBD2
J gene: TRBJ2-2
V gene: TRBV6-4
clone size: few
CDR3 protein: ASSRLAGLGGELF

D gene: TRBD2
J gene: TRBJ2-5
V gene: TRBV6-5
clone size: NA
CDR3 protein: ASAPGLAEQETQY

D gene: TRBD2
J gene: TRBJ2-5
V gene: TRBV7-9
clone size: few
CDR3 protein: SSSSPSSGYQETQY

D gene: NA
J gene: TRBJ1-2
V gene: TRBV2
clone size: NA
CDR3 protein: ASSRVDSNYGYT

D gene: NA
J gene: TRBJ1-1
V gene: TRBV2
clone size: few
CDR3 protein: ASTLTGLNTEAF

D gene: NA
J gene: TRBJ2-5
V gene: TRBV29-1
clone size: NA
CDR3 protein: SVQLAGAGETQY

D gene: TRBD1
J gene: TRBJ1-2
V gene: TRBV6-1
clone size: NA
CDR3 protein: ASSEAGTGYGYT

D gene: NA
J gene: TRBJ2-3
V gene: TRBV29-1
clone size: few
CDR3 protein: SAGKQVTDTQY

D gene: NA
J gene: TRBJ2-3
V gene: TRBV7-8
clone size: NA
CDR3 protein: ASSFPGLGTDTQY

D gene: TRBD1
J gene: TRBJ1-2
V gene: TRBV10-3
clone size: few
CDR3 protein: AIRTGDNYGYT

D gene: NA
J gene: TRBJ2-1
V gene: TRBV6-1
clone size: NA
CDR3 protein: ASSPDFNEQF

D gene: NA
J gene: TRBJ2-3
V gene: TRBV6-5
clone size: NA
CDR3 protein: ASSSLDVTDTQY

D gene: NA
J gene: TRBJ2-7
V gene: TRBV4-1
clone size: NA
CDR3 protein: ASSQVLTGTADYEQY

D gene: NA
J gene: TRBJ2-1
V gene: TRBV7-8
clone size: NA
CDR3 protein: ASSLALARGEQF

D gene: TRBD2
J gene: TRBJ2-7
V gene: TRBV15
clone size: NA
CDR3 protein: ATSRDSLAGIYEQY

D gene: NA
J gene: TRBJ2-2
V gene: TRBV6-1
clone size: few
CDR3 protein: ASSERGGTGELF

D gene: TRBD2
J gene: TRBJ2-7
V gene: TRBV29-1
clone size: NA
CDR3 protein: SVEGSGTSVPYEQY

D gene: TRBD1
J gene: TRBJ1-2
V gene: TRBV6-5
clone size: NA
CDR3 protein: ASSGTTGGDYGYT

D gene: NA
J gene: TRBJ2-7
V gene: TRBV20-1
clone size: NA
CDR3 protein: SAYRGNEQY

D gene: TRBD2
J gene: TRBJ2-7
V gene: TRBV7-2
clone size: NA
CDR3 protein: ASSLVGGTPYEQY

D gene: TRBD1
J gene: TRBJ1-2
V gene: TRBV5-1
clone size: NA
CDR3 protein: ASSFPQGGTEYGYT

D gene: NA
J gene: TRBJ1-5
V gene: TRBV6-1
clone size: NA
CDR3 protein: ASIYSGDQPQH

D gene: NA
J gene: TRBJ2-7
V gene: TRBV7-9
clone size: few
CDR3 protein: ASSLWSSYEQY

D gene: TRBD2
J gene: TRBJ2-6
V gene: TRBV10-1
clone size: NA
CDR3 protein: ASTRFVIAGPSSGANVLT

D gene: TRBD2
J gene: TRBJ2-2
V gene: TRBV27
clone size: NA
CDR3 protein: ASSVLAGGTGELF

D gene: TRBD1
J gene: TRBJ2-7
V gene: TRBV6-6
clone size: NA
CDR3 protein: ASTEGQGRSEQY

D gene: TRBD1
J gene: TRBJ1-3
V gene: TRBV2
clone size: NA
CDR3 protein: ASSVGTEVLGYSGNTIY

D gene: NA
J gene: TRBJ2-5
V gene: TRBV6-1
clone size: few
CDR3 protein: ASLLDTEETQY

D gene: TRBD2
J gene: TRBJ2-7
V gene: TRBV18
clone size: NA
CDR3 protein: ASSPTSGDPYEQY

D gene: TRBD1
J gene: TRBJ2-4
V gene: TRBV6-6
clone size: NA
CDR3 protein: ASSPRGQGKNIQY

D gene: TRBD1
J gene: TRBJ1-2
V gene: TRBV19
clone size: few
CDR3 protein: ASSTLGGQETFYGYT

D gene: TRBD2
J gene: TRBJ2-1
V gene: TRBV7-2
clone size: NA
CDR3 protein: ASSSSGGTYNEQF

D gene: NA
J gene: TRBJ1-5
V gene: TRBV29-1
clone size: NA
CDR3 protein: SVVPTGLDNQPQH

D gene: TRBD2
J gene: TRBJ2-3
V gene: TRBV11-3
clone size: NA
CDR3 protein: ASSRHSGGAGTDTQY

D gene: TRBD2
J gene: TRBJ2-1
V gene: TRBV13
clone size: NA
CDR3 protein: ASRPTSGRPNEQF